Following are 30 T cell receptor beta chains from one sample sequenced in a study of T cells in Graves' hyperthyroidism and ophthalmopathy. TCR beta CDR3 regions were amplified from RNA transcripts. HTBI primers were employed in a first-round RT-PCR of the TCR CDR3. TCRdb reprocessed the multiplex PCR reads with MiXCR, giving one entry per CDR3 protein. Counted here are 690,000 or so distinct CDR3 sequences, under 20% occurring once; the ten biggest clones make up about a sixth. Specimen: blood. These receptors came from a woman aged 50 to 60 with Graves' hyperthyroidism that later progressed to Graves' ophthalmopathy.

The sample holds a few counts of this clonotype. The J gene is TRBJ2-5, the V gene TRBV3-1, with 8 bases matching TRBD1. Germline V CDR1 and CDR2: LGHDT, YNNKEL (reference sequence). This CDR3 is 16 amino acids long. Unmatched junction bases numbered 6, after V lost 2 bases and J lost 1 base. CDR3 amino acids: CASSQFAGGRQETQYF. Written as DNA, the CDR3 is TGTGCCAGCAGCCAATTCGCAGGGGGCCGCCAAGAGACCCAGTACTTC.

The chain has TRBV19 and TRBJ1-1; 7 bases are a match to TRBD1. There are 16 residues in the CDR3. With 8 bases clipped from V and 3 bases from J, the junction kept 15 bases outside the gene matches. From germline, CDR1 is LNHDA and CDR2 SQIVND (reference sequence). The CDR3 DNA is TGTGCCAGTTTAGGAGGGTACATCAGGGGGGACACTGAAGCTTTCTTT. It specifies CASLGGYIRGDTEAFF.

This clonotype was counted a few times. The V gene is TRBV5-1, the J gene TRBJ1-2, with D perhaps TRBD1 (5 bases). The V end lost 0 bases, the J end lost 4 bases, and 13 bases lay between the germline ends. This CDR3 contains 15 residues. Germline V CDR1 and CDR2: SGHRS, YFSETQ. CDR3 DNA sequence: TGCGCCAGCAGCTTGGGTGGGACGGAAACCTATGGCTACACCTTC. Protein: CASSLGGTETYGYTF.

This clonotype was recorded a few times. V is TRBV7-9 and J is TRBJ1-5; D is unresolved. CDR1 and CDR2 (germline): SEHNR, FQNEAQ (reference sequence). V lost 3 bases and J 5 bases, leaving 5 bases between the germline ends. The CDR3 runs to 12 residues. CDR3 bases: TGTGCCAGCAGCTTGGAGTATCAGCCCCAGCATTTT. Translation: CASSLEYQPQHF. The entire variable domain, with the rest obtained from reference TRBV7-9 and TRBJ1-5, is as follows: DTGVSQNPRHKITKRGQNVTFRCDPISEHNRLYWYRQTLGQGPEFLTYFQNEAQLEKSRLLSDRFSAERPKGSFSTLEIQRTEQGDSAMYLCASSLEYQPQHFGDGTRLSIL.

This chain links TRBV3-1 with TRBJ2-6, with a weak D call TRBD2 (6 bases). CDR3 length equals 14 residues. V lost 3 bases, J lost 11 bases, and 14 bases lay in between. Germline lookup yields CDR1 LGHDT and CDR2 YNNKEL (reference sequence). In nucleotides, the CDR3 is TGTGCCAGCAGCCAGTCGGGGGAAGGAGACGTCCTGACTTTC. Translation: CASSQSGEGDVLTF. The variable domain in full, completed from reference TRBV3-1 and TRBJ2-6, reads DTAVSQTPKYLVTQMGNDKSIKCEQNLGHDTMYWYKQDSKKFLKIMFSYNNKELIINETVPNRFSPKSPDKAHLNLHINSLELGDSAVYFCASSQSGEGDVLTFGAGSRLTVL.

This clonotype was seen at least ten times. The chain links TRBV20-1 to TRBJ1-2; a weak D match, TRBD1 (5 bases). The length of the CDR3 is 11 residues. Germline CDR1 is DFQATT and CDR2 is SNEGSKA (reference sequence). The V and J ends lost 7 bases and 7 bases respectively, with 13 bases between them. CDR3 DNA: TGCAGTGATCAGGGTAGCCCTGGCTACACCTTC. It is translated as CSDQGSPGYTF.

At least ten counts were recorded for this clonotype. This rearrangement joins TRBV7-9 to TRBJ1-1; no definite D call. V shed 3 bases and J shed 3 bases, with 11 bases lying between them. CDR1 is SEHNR and CDR2 is FQNEAQ in the germline V gene (reference sequence). This CDR3 region has 14 residues. Here the CDR3 reads CASSFLTADTEAFF. The CDR3 DNA reads TGTGCCAGCAGCTTCCTCACGGCGGACACTGAAGCTTTCTTT. Full variable domain (rest looked up from reference TRBV7-9 and TRBJ1-1): DTGVSQNPRHKITKRGQNVTFRCDPISEHNRLYWYRQTLGQGPEFLTYFQNEAQLEKSRLLSDRFSAERPKGSFSTLEIQRTEQGDSAMYLCASSFLTADTEAFFGQGTRLTVV.

This chain uses TRBV18 with TRBJ1-5; D unresolved. Germline assignment: CDR1 KGHSH and CDR2 LQKENI. V shed 3 bases and J shed 3 bases, with 9 bases lying between them. This CDR3 has 14 amino acids. In DNA form, the CDR3 reads TGTGCCAGCTCACCTACACGTATCAATCAGCCCCAGCATTTT. Encoded protein: CASSPTRINQPQHF.

This clonotype was seen many times. This chain links TRBV6-2 or TRBV6-3 with TRBJ1-1; D is unclear. The germline V gene has CDR1 MNHEY and CDR2 SVGEGT. Trimming shortened V by 2 bases and J by 3 bases, and 10 bases separated the two germline ends. This CDR3 is 14 amino acids long. The CDR3 sequence is CASSYGLGYTEAFF. The CDR3 DNA sequence: TGTGCCAGCAGTTACGGGTTGGGGTACACTGAAGCTTTCTTT.

There are many counts of this clonotype. This rearrangement joins TRBV27 to TRBJ1-2; 9 bases are shared with TRBD1. Germline trimming cut 6 bases from V and 4 bases from J; bases unmatched to any gene: 3. Germline CDR1 is MNHEY and CDR2 is SMNVEV (reference sequence). This CDR3 contains 13 residues. CDR3 protein: CASRLTGGYGYTF. CDR3 sequence (DNA): TGTGCCAGCAGATTGACAGGGGGCTATGGCTACACCTTC.

This chain links TRBV6-5 with TRBJ1-2; D remains unclear. Germline V gene lookup returns CDR1 MNHEY and CDR2 SVGAGI. This CDR3 is built from 15 residues. The germline V and J ends were trimmed by 0 bases and 0 bases, with 8 bases remaining between them. The chain's CDR3 is CASSYSEGSNYGYTF. In nucleotides, the CDR3 is TGTGCCAGCAGTTACTCGGAAGGATCTAACTATGGCTACACCTTC.

This clonotype was seen only a few times. The J gene is TRBJ1-2, the V gene TRBV6-2 or TRBV6-3; 8 bases line up with TRBD1. CDR3 length: 15 amino acids. With V trimmed by 4 bases and J by 3 bases, 7 bases remained unmatched. Germline V lookup: CDR1 MNHEY, CDR2 SVGEGT. The CDR3 loop is CASSSQRQGHYGYTF. DNA of the CDR3: TGTGCCAGCAGTTCACAACGACAGGGGCACTATGGCTACACCTTC.

V gene TRBV5-4 combines with J gene TRBJ2-7; the D gene is possibly TRBD1 (5 bases). Germline V CDR1 and CDR2: SGHNT, YYREEE (reference sequence). V lost 3 bases to trimming and J lost 4 bases, with 14 bases between them. The CDR3 loop spans 14 amino acids. The CDR3 is CASSSKGEPYEQYF. The CDR3 DNA reads TGTGCCAGCAGCTCGAAAGGGGAACCGTACGAGCAGTACTTC. Full variable domain (outside the CDR3, taken from reference TRBV5-4 and TRBJ2-7): ETGVTQSPTHLIKTRGQQVTLRCSSQSGHNTVSWYQQALGQGPQFIFQYYREEENGRGNFPPRFSGLQFPNYSSELNVNALELDDSALYLCASSSKGEPYEQYFGPGTRLTVT.

The sample holds a few counts of this clonotype. The chain links TRBV7-9 to TRBJ1-6; the D is unclear. Between the trimmed V and J ends, which lost 5 bases and 10 bases, there was a span of 18 bases. This CDR3 contains 15 residues. Germline CDR1 SEHNR, CDR2 FQNEAQ (reference sequence). The DNA for the CDR3 is TGTGCCAGCAGCCCCATACCCACTTCGGGATCACCCCTCCACTTT. The encoded protein is CASSPIPTSGSPLHF.

Concerning this clonotype: At one end the junction does not follow the germline gene, possibly because of a read error. This sequence joins TRBV20-1 and TRBJ1-1; 9 nucleotides line up with TRBD1. This CDR3 is built from 15 residues. Germline values: CDR1 DFQATT, CDR2 SNEGSKA (reference sequence). The CDR3 sequence: CSASPWTGEDTETFF. The CDR3 nucleotides are TGCAGTGCTAGCCCCTGGACAGGGGAGGACACTGAAACTTTCTTT.

The gene calls are TRBV18 and TRBJ1-5; D not resolved. Trimming took 4 bases from V and 0 from J, leaving 16 bases between them. The length of the CDR3 is 17 residues. The germline gives CDR1 KGHSH, CDR2 LQKENI. CDR3 coding DNA: TGTGCCAGCTCACAGACAAGATCGGCGTATAGCAATCAGCCCCAGCATTTT. Encoded protein: CASSQTRSAYSNQPQHF.

This clonotype was counted at least ten times. This sequence joins TRBV7-8 and TRBJ2-7; 9 nucleotides match TRBD2. The germline gives CDR1 SGHVS, CDR2 FQNEAQ. This CDR3 region has 15 residues. Trimming took 11 bases from V and 5 from J; bases not matched to a gene: 16. The CDR3 loop is CACSYGGGAVNEQYF. Here the CDR3 DNA reads TGTGCCTGCTCGTATGGCGGGGGGGCCGTGAACGAGCAGTACTTC.

This chain links TRBV19 with TRBJ2-6; D ambiguous. The CDR3 length is 17 residues. In germline, CDR1 is LNHDA, CDR2 SQIVND (reference sequence). V was cut by 4 bases and J by 0 bases, with 13 bases left in between. The CDR3: CASSSSEEPSGANVLTF. DNA of the CDR3: TGTGCCAGTAGTAGTTCAGAAGAGCCCTCTGGGGCCAACGTCCTGACTTTC.

This clonotype has just a few counts. The chain links TRBV6-2 or TRBV6-3 to TRBJ1-2; the D gene is possibly TRBD1 (6 bases). The V and J ends lost 10 bases and 1 base respectively, with 16 bases between them. This CDR3 is built from 14 residues. Germline V gene data show CDR1 as MNHEY and CDR2 as SVGEGT. Here the CDR3 DNA reads TGTGCCATCCATAAGGGGGGACTTAACTATGGCTACACCTTC. Translation: CAIHKGGLNYGYTF.

The sample holds a few counts of this clonotype. The chain couples TRBV12-3 or TRBV12-4 to TRBJ2-2; D call uncertain. The CDR3 has 15 amino acids. The V gene lost 2 bases and the J gene lost 0 bases, with 7 bases spanning the gap. CDR3 nucleotides: TGTGCCAGCAGTTTACCGAATACGAACACCGGGGAGCTGTTTTTT. This translates into CASSLPNTNTGELFF.

This clonotype has more than one count but fewer than ten. The gene calls are TRBV7-2 and TRBJ1-6; D unresolved. Deletions cut 1 base from V and 11 bases from J, with 6 bases between. The CDR3 sequence is 12 residues long. The germline V gene has CDR1 SGHTA and CDR2 FQGNSA. The CDR3 spells CASSLGEPPLHF. CDR3 DNA sequence: TGTGCCAGCAGCTTAGGGGAGCCACCCCTCCACTTT.

The sample holds many counts of this clonotype. This rearrangement joins TRBV11-2 to TRBJ2-5; TRBD2 aligns across 11 bases. This CDR3 has 16 amino acids. The V gene end was trimmed by 2 bases and the J gene end by 5 bases; junction bases not matched to a gene: 7. CDR1 and CDR2 (germline): SGHAT, FQNNGV. The chain's CDR3 is CASSLLAGGVGETQYF. As DNA, the CDR3 is TGTGCCAGCAGCTTACTAGCGGGGGGCGTCGGGGAGACCCAGTACTTC.

This clonotype was seen many times. The CDR3 protein is CASSYSVASSYNEQFF. CDR3 in DNA: TGTGCCAGCAGTTACTCGGTAGCGAGCTCCTACAATGAGCAGTTCTTC. The chain carries TRBV6-5 and TRBJ2-1, with a weak D call TRBD2 (5 bases). Trimming stripped 0 bases from V and 0 bases from J, with 9 bases between. The germline V gene encodes CDR1 MNHEY and CDR2 SVGAGI. The CDR3 covers 16 residues.

This clonotype has at least ten counts. The rearrangement joins TRBV20-1 to TRBJ2-1; D gene unclear. Germline CDR1 is DFQATT and CDR2 is SNEGSKA (reference sequence). The germline V and J ends were trimmed by 1 base and 3 bases, with 7 bases remaining between them. The CDR3 runs to 13 residues. In DNA form, the CDR3 reads TGCAGTGCTAGAGTAACGGACTACAATGAGCAGTTCTTC. Amino acid sequence: CSARVTDYNEQFF.

Regarding this clonotype: With a much larger clone just one base away, this may be a read error. V usage is TRBV10-3 and J usage is TRBJ2-5; a weak D match, TRBD2 (6 bases). This CDR3 comprises 15 residues. From germline, CDR1 is ENHRY and CDR2 SYGVKD. V dropped 2 bases and J dropped 3 bases, with 13 bases sitting between them. The CDR3 spells CAISEGTGGEETQYF. CDR3 sequence (DNA): TGTGCCATCAGTGAGGGCACTGGCGGGGAAGAGACCCAGTACTTC.

About this clonotype itself: A read error may explain this, as a much larger clone is one base away. The chain uses TRBV10-3 and TRBJ2-7; D remains ambiguous. Trimming left V 8 bases short and J 1 base short, with 3 bases between. There are 10 residues in the CDR3. CDR1 and CDR2 from the germline V gene are ENHRY and SYGVKD. CDR3 protein: CAIGSYEQYF. The CDR3 DNA reads TGTGCCATCGGATCCTACGAGCAGTACTTC.

This clonotype was counted a few times. The CDR3 spells CSGQHKPNTGELFF. The CDR3 DNA reads as TGCAGTGGACAGCATAAACCGAACACCGGGGAGCTGTTTTTT. V usage is TRBV20-1 and J usage is TRBJ2-2, with D maybe TRBD1 (5 bases). Germline V gene lookup returns CDR1 DFQATT and CDR2 SNEGSKA (reference sequence). V shed 7 bases and J shed 0 bases, with 12 bases lying between them. This CDR3 comprises 14 residues.

This clonotype appeared a few times. DNA of the CDR3: TGTGCCACCTGGGGGAACACTGAAGCTTTCTTT. Translation: CATWGNTEAFF. The chain has TRBV6-2 or TRBV6-3 and TRBJ1-1; no clear D gene. Germline V gene lookup returns CDR1 MNHEY and CDR2 SVGEGT. Trimming stripped 10 bases from V and 1 base from J, with 7 bases between. CDR3 length: 11 residues.

The chain is built from TRBV6-9 and TRBJ2-3; maybe TRBD2 (5 bases). Per the germline V gene, CDR1 is MNHGY and CDR2 is SVAAGI. This CDR3 contains 16 residues. The ends were cut back, 5 bases at V and 0 bases at J, with 15 bases in the middle. In DNA, the CDR3 is TGTGCCAGCAGTGAATTGCGGGTTACTAGCACAGATACGCAGTATTTT. Its protein is CASSELRVTSTDTQYF.

With regard to this clonotype: This sequence may be a read error, since a much larger clone differs from it by one base. In nucleotides, the CDR3 is TGTGCCAGCAGCTCTAGCGGGGGGGCGAGGAATACGCAGTATTTT. Translated, it gives CASSSSGGARNTQYF. V and J are TRBV11-3 and TRBJ2-3, with 12 bases fitting TRBD2. This CDR3 spans 15 amino acids. CDR1 SGHNT and CDR2 YENEEA come from the germline V gene. V shed 4 bases and J 7 bases; nucleotides not matched to a gene: 6. Full variable domain (missing parts from reference TRBV11-3 and TRBJ2-3): EAGVVQSPRYKIIEKKQPVAFWCNPISGHNTLYWYLQNLGQGPELLIRYENEEAVDDSQLPKDRFSAERLKGVDSTLKIQPAELGDSAVYLCASSSSGGARNTQYFGPGTRLTVL.